The source of this T cell receptor beta chain is a study of blood T cell repertoires in COVID-19. Study as a whole: Samples came from the United States, Italy and Spain, spanning acute and convalescent COVID-19.

Clones were read by immunoSEQ multiplex PCR, and TCRdb kept only the in-frame ones, dropping some. The sample lists around 150,000 clones; over 80% were seen once. The CDR3 totals 13 residues. Trimming removed 0 bases from V and 7 bases from J, with 9 bases in between. Germline CDR1 reads SGHNT; CDR2 reads YENEEA. The chain employs TRBV11-3 and TRBJ1-2; no definite D call. The sample was peripheral blood. The receptor comes from an elderly woman with active or convalescent COVID-19. Written as DNA, the CDR3 is TGTGCCAGCAGCTTAGAGGTTGGCGGTGGCTACACCTTC. Amino acid sequence: CASSLEVGGGYTF.